This T cell receptor beta chain was obtained from a study of blood T cell repertoires in COVID-19. About the research overall: Sources were T cells, B-cell-depleted T cells, or PBMCs; the material itself was cDNA or gDNA.

Generated by immunoSEQ multiplex PCR, the TCRdb table keeps only in-frame clones and is missing some. Of over 85,000 clones listed, about nine tenths are singletons. Germline loops: CDR1 SGHTA, CDR2 FQGNSA. This CDR3 is 15 amino acids long. Losses at the gene ends were 3 bases for V and 6 bases for J; bases not matched to a gene: 6. The sequenced sample consisted of peripheral blood. This chain connects TRBV7-2 to TRBJ1-5; 9 bases are shared with TRBD1. The clonotype originates from a male donor with acute or convalescent COVID-19. The CDR3 DNA is TGTGCCAGCAGCTTTAGGACAGGGGACGGTCAGCCCCAGCATTTT. Its protein product is CASSFRTGDGQPQHF.